This passage covers 21 T cell receptor beta chains from one sample sequenced in a study of CD8+CD57+ T cells in acquired aplastic anemia. TCR beta VDJ and CDR3 profiling used genomic DNA as template. Each CDR3 protein is one row after TCRdb ran MiXCR on the reads. This sample yields hundreds of thousands of distinct CDR3 sequences, of which just under 70% are seen a single time; around 4% belongs to the top ten. Material for sequencing was sorted CD4+, CD8+, or CD8+CD57+ T cells (not recorded which) from PBMCs. These receptors came from a human donor in good health, serving as a control.

This clonotype came up many times. This chain uses TRBV5-1 with TRBJ2-2; D possibly corresponds to TRBD2 (5 bases). V was clipped by 7 bases and J by 4 bases, with 17 bases between them. Germline lookup yields CDR1 SGHRS and CDR2 YFSETQ. The CDR3 runs 15 residues. The CDR3 nucleotides read TGCGCCAGCGCCCTCGGGAACACGGGCACCGGGGAGCTGTTTTTT. Translated: CASALGNTGTGELFF.

This chain connects TRBV15 to TRBJ1-2, with D perhaps matching TRBD1 (6 bases). Germline V lookup: CDR1 LNHNV, CDR2 YYDKDF (reference sequence). Trimming shortened V by 5 bases and J by 7 bases, and 17 bases separated the two germline ends. The CDR3 runs to 14 residues. The CDR3 nucleotides read TGTGCCACCAGCGAATATGAGGGGGAGAGTGGCTACACCTTC. Protein product: CATSEYEGESGYTF.

Concerning this clonotype: A much larger clone differs from this one at a single base, so this may be a read error. The chain uses TRBV28 and TRBJ1-5; 7 nucleotides align to TRBD1. Germline values: CDR1 MDHEN, CDR2 SYDVKM. The CDR3 length is 13 residues. The CDR3 coding sequence is TGTGCCTGCAGGGGCACAGGGGATCAGCCCCAGCATTTT. Its translation is CACRGTGDQPQHF.

The chain recombines TRBV7-2 with TRBJ2-3, with unresolved D. The CDR3 has 13 amino acids. The ends were cut back, 5 bases at V and 4 bases at J, with 10 bases in the middle. Looked up from germline, CDR1 is SGHTA and CDR2 is FQGNSA. CDR3 loop: CASSRQYPDTQYF. In nucleotides, the CDR3 is TGTGCCAGCAGCCGACAATACCCAGATACGCAGTATTTT.

V gene TRBV9 combines with J gene TRBJ1-2; D is uncertain. The length of the CDR3 is 15 residues. The germline CDR1 and CDR2 sequences are SGDLS and YYNGEE. V lost 4 bases and J 12 bases, leaving 25 bases between the germline ends. The CDR3 protein is CASSLEAVRLYRNTF. The CDR3 nucleotides are TGTGCCAGCAGCCTAGAGGCGGTAAGACTGTATCGCAACACCTTC.

In this sample, this clonotype turned up once. Mismatch with germline at one junction end may stem from a read error. The CDR3 nucleotides read TGCGGCGTTAACGGGACAGGGCAAGAGACCCAGTACTTC. The encoded protein is CGVNGTGQETQYF. The V call is TRBV29-1, the J call TRBJ2-5, with TRBD1 matching 9 bases. The V gene's germline CDR1 is SQVTM and CDR2 ANQGSEA. The CDR3 has 13 amino acids. The complete variable domain, with remaining parts taken from reference TRBV29-1 and TRBJ2-5, reads SAVISQKPSRDICQRGTSLTIQCQVDSQVTMMFWYRQQPGQSLTLIATANQGSEATYESGFVIDKFPISRPNLTFSTLTVSNMSPEDSSIYLCGVNGTGQETQYFGPGTRLLVL.

Notes on this clonotype: Given the absence of the conserved phenylalanine or tryptophan at the CDR3 end, a read error is likely. It is unclear where the CDR3 begins or ends on the DNA, so no DNA is shown, and the CDR3 is as TCRdb lists it. The chain combines TRBV9 with TRBJ1-1; the D call of TRBD1 is as the table states it, not checked on the DNA. The germline V gene has CDR1 SGDLS and CDR2 YYNGEE. Counting both end residues, the CDR3 totals 13 amino acids. The CDR3 sequence: CASTPGTGYNSPL.

Notes on this clonotype: At one end the junction does not follow the germline gene, possibly because of a read error. The chain joins TRBV20-1 to TRBJ2-7; TRBD2 matches at 7 bases. Germline loops: CDR1 DFQATT, CDR2 SNEGSKA (reference sequence). The CDR3 is made up of 11 amino acids. The CDR3 nucleotides read TGCAGTGCTGGTGGGGAGGGGTCCATAGACTTC. Protein sequence: CSAGGEGSIDF.

This clonotype was recorded many times. This sequence joins TRBV19 and TRBJ1-2; D gene unclear. CDR3 length: 14 amino acids. V lost 0 bases and J lost 4, with 9 bases in between. CDR1 LNHDA and CDR2 SQIVND come from the germline V gene (reference sequence). CDR3 residues: CASSIDLRGYGYTF. The CDR3 nucleotides read TGTGCCAGTAGTATAGATCTCAGAGGCTATGGCTACACCTTC.

There are many counts of this clonotype. The chain combines TRBV6-5 with TRBJ1-2, with 7 bases that match TRBD1. Germline V CDR1 and CDR2: MNHEY, SVGAGI. The V segment lost 9 bases and the J segment 3 bases; nucleotides outside the gene matches: 4. The CDR3 has 12 amino acids. The CDR3 DNA follows: TGTGCCAGTTACAGGGGCGACTATGGCTACACCTTC. Protein sequence: CASYRGDYGYTF.

This rearrangement joins TRBV20-1 to TRBJ1-1; D gene ambiguous. Germline CDR1 reads DFQATT; CDR2 reads SNEGSKA (reference sequence). This CDR3 contains 12 residues. Deletions cut 0 bases from V and 12 bases from J, with 14 bases between. CDR3 in amino acids: CSARDGESYTFF. CDR3 DNA: TGCAGTGCTAGAGATGGGGAAAGTTATACTTTCTTT.

The rearrangement uses TRBV9 and TRBJ1-1, with D tentatively TRBD1 (6 bases). CDR1 and CDR2 (germline): SGDLS, YYNGEE. Trimming left V 0 bases short and J 11 bases short, with 20 bases between. The CDR3 loop spans 15 amino acids. The CDR3 nucleotides are TGTGCCAGCAGCGTAGCAGGGGTTCAAGAGACCCAGGCTTTCTTT. This encodes CASSVAGVQETQAFF.

This clonotype was recorded only once. The junction shows a germline mismatch at one end, possibly a read error. The chain joins TRBV15 to TRBJ1-2, with D possibly TRBD1 on 6 matching bases. This CDR3 has 14 amino acids. Germline V lookup: CDR1 LNHNV, CDR2 YYDKDF (reference sequence). The CDR3 nucleotides are TGTGCCACCAGCAGAGATGAGGGGGGCTATGGCATATCCTTC. Its protein is CATSRDEGGYGISF.

With regard to this clonotype: Because the CDR3 is missing its conserved closing phenylalanine or tryptophan, this is likely a read error. The V call is TRBV5-4, the J call TRBJ2-7, with a possible D match to TRBD1 (6 bases). CDR3 length: 13 residues. CDR1 is SGHNT, CDR2 YYREEE, per germline (reference sequence). The V and J ends lost 4 bases and 2 bases respectively, with 10 bases between them. CDR3 amino acids: CASSITGTYEQYS. The CDR3, as DNA: TGTGCCAGCAGCATTACAGGGACCTACGAGCAGTACTCC.

This clonotype was observed many times. This chain links TRBV11-2 with TRBJ2-7; tentatively, D is TRBD2 (5 bases). This CDR3 comprises 15 residues. The germline V gene has CDR1 SGHAT and CDR2 FQNNGV. Between the trimmed V and J ends, which lost 4 bases and 2 bases, there was a span of 15 bases. In DNA form, the CDR3 reads TGTGCCAGCAGCTCCCACGGAGGTGGGCCCTACGAGCAGTACTTC. This sequence encodes CASSSHGGGPYEQYF.

Concerning this clonotype itself: One end of the junction fails to match germline, which may point to a read error. The V call is TRBV5-1, the J call TRBJ2-7; a weak D match, TRBD2 (5 bases). The CDR3 is 16 residues long. The germline CDR1 and CDR2 sequences are SGHRS and YFSETQ. The CDR3 loop is CASSVTGMNTLREQYF. In nucleotides, the CDR3 is TGTGCCAGCAGCGTAACGGGGATGAACACCCTTCGCGAGCAGTACTTC.

This clonotype was picked up many times. The chain carries TRBV19 and TRBJ1-4, with D unresolved. V was shortened by 8 bases and J by 5 bases, with 15 bases between the two germline ends. This CDR3 region has 14 residues. The germline V gene has CDR1 LNHDA and CDR2 SQIVND (reference sequence). The CDR3 region is CASRLGLQNEKLFF. CDR3 nucleotide sequence: TGTGCCAGTCGTCTCGGGCTGCAAAATGAAAAACTGTTTTTT.

Concerning this clonotype itself: Compared with germline, one end of the junction differs, possibly owing to a read error. The V and J genes are TRBV7-8 and TRBJ2-7; possibly TRBD2 for D (5 bases). The germline CDR1 and CDR2 sequences are SGHVS and FQNEAQ. The CDR3 extends over 14 amino acids. As DNA, the CDR3 is TGTGCCAGCAGCTTCACAGAAAACACCGGGGAGCTGTTTTTC. Protein product: CASSFTENTGELFF.

The chain joins TRBV20-1 to TRBJ1-1, with a possible D match to TRBD1 (5 bases). CDR1 is DFQATT, CDR2 SNEGSKA, per germline (reference sequence). Trimming cost V 6 bases and J 3 bases, with 11 bases left between them. CDR3 size: 12 residues. Written as DNA, the CDR3 is TGCAGTGCCACCGGGACCTACACTGAAGCTTTCTTT. Protein sequence: CSATGTYTEAFF.

V gene TRBV5-6 combines with J gene TRBJ1-2; D gene uncertain. Germline V gives CDR1 SGHDT, CDR2 YYEEEE. The V gene lost 4 bases and the J gene lost 6 bases, with 13 bases spanning the gap. CDR3 length: 13 residues. CDR3 sequence: CASSRQPGHGYTF. The CDR3 bases are TGTGCCAGCAGCCGACAACCCGGGCATGGCTACACCTTC.

The sample holds one count of this clonotype. The rearrangement joins TRBV9 to TRBJ1-1; D remains unclear. The V gene lost 4 bases and the J gene lost 9 bases, with 22 bases spanning the gap. Germline CDR1 SGDLS, CDR2 YYNGEE. CDR3 size: 15 residues. In nucleotides, the CDR3 is TGTGCCAGCAGCTCGACGGTAGGGTGCCACGATAAAGCTTTCTTT. Its translation: CASSSTVGCHDKAFF.